This TCR beta chain appears in the sequencing data of a study of cytomegalovirus exposure and HLA in healthy donors. Findings of the study overall: Accurate prediction of most subjects' HLA-A and HLA-B alleles from TCR beta sequences was reported.

As to this clone: Its target is not known.

With 60 Vbeta and 13 Jbeta primers, the PCR was carried out. Generated by immunoSEQ multiplex PCR, the TCRdb table keeps only in-frame clones and is missing some. The sample contains some 100,000 clones, about 75% of which appear only once. Germline values: CDR1 LNHDA, CDR2 SQIVND (reference sequence). Trimming took off 4 bases at V and 2 bases at J, with 11 bases between the two ends. The CDR3 loop spans 14 amino acids. The source of this sequence is a male donor in good health and CMV-seropositive. J is TRBJ2-5 and V is TRBV19; the D gene is possibly TRBD2 (5 bases). The sequenced sample was PBMCs. CDR3 amino acids: CASSSSVRQETQYF. CDR3 coding DNA: TGTGCCAGTAGTAGTAGCGTCAGGCAAGAGACCCAGTACTTC.